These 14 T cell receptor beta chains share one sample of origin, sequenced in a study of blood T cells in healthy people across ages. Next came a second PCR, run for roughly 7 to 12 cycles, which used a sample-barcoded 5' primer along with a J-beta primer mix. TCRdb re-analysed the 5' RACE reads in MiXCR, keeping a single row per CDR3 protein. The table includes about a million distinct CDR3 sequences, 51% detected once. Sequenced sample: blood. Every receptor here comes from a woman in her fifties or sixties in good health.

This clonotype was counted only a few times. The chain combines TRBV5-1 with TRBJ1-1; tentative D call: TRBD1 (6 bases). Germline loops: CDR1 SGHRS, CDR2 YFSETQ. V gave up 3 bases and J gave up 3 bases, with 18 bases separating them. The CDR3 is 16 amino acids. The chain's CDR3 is CASSSTGNLGDTEAFF. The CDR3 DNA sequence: TGCGCCAGCAGCTCTACAGGGAACCTAGGGGACACTGAAGCTTTCTTT. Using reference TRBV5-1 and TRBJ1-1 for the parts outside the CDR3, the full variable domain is KAGVTQTPRYLIKTRGQQVTLSCSPISGHRSVSWYQQTPGQGLQFLFEYFSETQRNKGNFPGRFSGRQFSNSRSEMNVSTLELGDSALYLCASSSTGNLGDTEAFFGQGTRLTVV.

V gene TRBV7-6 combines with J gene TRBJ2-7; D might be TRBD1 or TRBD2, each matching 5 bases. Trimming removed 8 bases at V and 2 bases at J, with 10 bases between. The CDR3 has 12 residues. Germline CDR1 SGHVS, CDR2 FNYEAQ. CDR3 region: CASGDGAYEQYF. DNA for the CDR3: TGTGCCAGCGGGGACGGGGCCTACGAGCAGTACTTC.

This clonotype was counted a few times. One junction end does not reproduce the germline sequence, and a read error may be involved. CDR3: CASSDRADAQYF. DNA for the CDR3: TGTGCCAGCAGTGACAGAGCAGATGCGCAGTATTTT. The V gene is TRBV12-3 or TRBV12-4, the J gene TRBJ2-3; D might be TRBD1 (5 bases). This CDR3 has 12 amino acids.

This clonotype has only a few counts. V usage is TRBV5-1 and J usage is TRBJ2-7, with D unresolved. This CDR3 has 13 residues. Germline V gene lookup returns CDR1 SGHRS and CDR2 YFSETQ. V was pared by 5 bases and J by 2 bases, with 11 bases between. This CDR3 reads CASSVDAAYEQYF. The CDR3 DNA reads TGCGCCAGCAGTGTCGACGCGGCCTACGAGCAGTACTTC.

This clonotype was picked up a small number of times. CDR3 coding DNA: TGCAGTGCTAGCTACCGGGAGGGCCGCTCCTACGAGCAGTACTTC. This codes for CSASYREGRSYEQYF. The V and J genes are TRBV20-1 and TRBJ2-7, with TRBD2 identical over 8 bases. J lost 0 bases, V lost 3 bases, and 7 bases had no gene match. This CDR3 contains 15 residues. Germline V lookup: CDR1 DFQATT, CDR2 SNEGSKA (reference sequence).

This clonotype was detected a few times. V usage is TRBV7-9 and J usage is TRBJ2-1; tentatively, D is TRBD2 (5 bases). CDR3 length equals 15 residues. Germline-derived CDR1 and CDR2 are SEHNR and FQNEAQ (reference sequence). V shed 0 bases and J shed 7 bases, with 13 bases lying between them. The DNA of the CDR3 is TGTGCCAGCAGCTTAGCAGGGTTCCGCGGGAATGAGCAGTTCTTC. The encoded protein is CASSLAGFRGNEQFF.

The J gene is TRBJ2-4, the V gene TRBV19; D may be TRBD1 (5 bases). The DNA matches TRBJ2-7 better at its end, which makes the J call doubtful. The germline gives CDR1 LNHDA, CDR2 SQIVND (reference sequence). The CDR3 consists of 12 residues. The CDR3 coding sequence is TGTGCCAGTAGTACGCGACAGAACGAGCAGTACTTC. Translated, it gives CASSTRQNEQYF.

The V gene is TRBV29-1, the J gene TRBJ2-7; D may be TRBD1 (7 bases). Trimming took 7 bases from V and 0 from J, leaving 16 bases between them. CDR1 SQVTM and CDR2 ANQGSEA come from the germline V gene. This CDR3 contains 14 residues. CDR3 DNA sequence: TGCAGCGCCGGAGGGGGCGAAAGCTCCTACGAGCAGTACTTC. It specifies CSAGGGESSYEQYF.

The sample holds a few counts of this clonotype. CDR3 nucleotides: TGCAGTGCGGGTGGTTGGACAGGGACCTACGAGCAGTACTTC. Its translation is CSAGGWTGTYEQYF. V is TRBV20-1 and J is TRBJ2-7; 8 nucleotides match TRBD1. Germline lookup yields CDR1 DFQATT and CDR2 SNEGSKA (reference sequence). The CDR3 has 14 residues. The V segment lost 6 bases and the J segment 2 bases; nucleotides outside the gene matches: 9.

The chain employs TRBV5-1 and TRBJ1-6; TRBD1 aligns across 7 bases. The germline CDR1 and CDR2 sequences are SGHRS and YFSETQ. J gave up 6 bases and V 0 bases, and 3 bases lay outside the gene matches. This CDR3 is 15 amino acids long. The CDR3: CASSLAGDSNSPLHF. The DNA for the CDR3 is TGCGCCAGCAGCTTGGCCGGGGACAGTAATTCACCCCTCCACTTT.

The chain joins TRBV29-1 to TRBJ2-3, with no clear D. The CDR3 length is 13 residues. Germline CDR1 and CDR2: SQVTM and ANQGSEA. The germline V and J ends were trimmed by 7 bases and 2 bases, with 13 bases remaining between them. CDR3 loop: CSALKGDTDTQYF. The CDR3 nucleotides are TGCAGCGCCCTCAAGGGCGACACAGATACGCAGTATTTT.

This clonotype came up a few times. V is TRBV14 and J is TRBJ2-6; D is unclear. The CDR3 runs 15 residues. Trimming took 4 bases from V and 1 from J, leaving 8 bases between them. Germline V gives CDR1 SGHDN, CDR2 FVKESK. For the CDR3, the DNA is TGTGCCAGCAGCCCCGTAGGGTCTGGGGCCAACGTCCTGACTTTC. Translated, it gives CASSPVGSGANVLTF.

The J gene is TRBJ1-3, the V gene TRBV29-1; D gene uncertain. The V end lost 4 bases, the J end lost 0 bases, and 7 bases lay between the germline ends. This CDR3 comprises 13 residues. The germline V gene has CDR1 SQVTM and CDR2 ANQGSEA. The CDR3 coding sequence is TGCAGCGTTGCTGGCCCCTCTGGAAACACCATATATTTT. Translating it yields CSVAGPSGNTIYF.

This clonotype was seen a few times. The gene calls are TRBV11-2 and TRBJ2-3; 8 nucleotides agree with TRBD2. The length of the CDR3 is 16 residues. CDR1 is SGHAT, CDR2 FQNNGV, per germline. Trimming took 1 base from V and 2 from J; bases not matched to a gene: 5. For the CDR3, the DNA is TGTGCCAGCAGCTTAGTAACGGGAGGGCACACAGATACGCAGTATTTT. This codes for CASSLVTGGHTDTQYF.